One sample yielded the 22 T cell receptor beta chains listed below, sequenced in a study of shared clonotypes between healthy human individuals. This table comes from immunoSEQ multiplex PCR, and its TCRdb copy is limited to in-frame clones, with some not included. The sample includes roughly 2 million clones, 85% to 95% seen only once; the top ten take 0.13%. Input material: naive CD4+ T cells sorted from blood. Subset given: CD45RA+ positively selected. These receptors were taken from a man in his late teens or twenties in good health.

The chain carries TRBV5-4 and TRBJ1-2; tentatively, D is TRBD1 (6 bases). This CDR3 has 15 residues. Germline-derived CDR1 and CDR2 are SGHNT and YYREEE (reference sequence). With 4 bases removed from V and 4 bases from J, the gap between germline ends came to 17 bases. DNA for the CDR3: TGTGCCAGCAGCAGTAGGACAGCCTTATCCTATGGCTACACCTTC. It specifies CASSSRTALSYGYTF.

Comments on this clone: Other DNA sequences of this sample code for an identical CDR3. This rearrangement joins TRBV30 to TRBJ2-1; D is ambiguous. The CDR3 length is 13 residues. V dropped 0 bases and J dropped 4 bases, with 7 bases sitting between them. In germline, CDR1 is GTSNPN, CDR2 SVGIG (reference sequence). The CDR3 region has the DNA TGTGCCTGGAGTGTAGGAGCTTACAATGAGCAGTTCTTC. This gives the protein CAWSVGAYNEQFF.

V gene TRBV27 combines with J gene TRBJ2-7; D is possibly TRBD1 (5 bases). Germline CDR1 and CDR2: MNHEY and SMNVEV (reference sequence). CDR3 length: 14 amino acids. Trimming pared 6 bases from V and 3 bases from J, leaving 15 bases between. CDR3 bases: TGTGCCAGCAGCGGACACGCCGGCTACTACGAGCAGTACTTC. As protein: CASSGHAGYYEQYF.

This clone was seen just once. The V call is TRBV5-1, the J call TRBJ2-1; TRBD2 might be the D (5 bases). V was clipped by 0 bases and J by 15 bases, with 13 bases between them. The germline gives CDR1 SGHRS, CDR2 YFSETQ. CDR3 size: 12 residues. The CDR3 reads CASSLGASTLFF. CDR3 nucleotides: TGCGCCAGCAGCTTGGGGGCTAGCACGCTGTTCTTC.

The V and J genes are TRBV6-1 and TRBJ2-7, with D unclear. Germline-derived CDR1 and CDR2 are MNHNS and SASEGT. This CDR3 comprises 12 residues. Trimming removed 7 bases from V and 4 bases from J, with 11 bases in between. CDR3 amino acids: CASTVTSYEQYF. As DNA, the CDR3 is TGTGCCAGCACTGTGACATCGTACGAGCAGTACTTC.

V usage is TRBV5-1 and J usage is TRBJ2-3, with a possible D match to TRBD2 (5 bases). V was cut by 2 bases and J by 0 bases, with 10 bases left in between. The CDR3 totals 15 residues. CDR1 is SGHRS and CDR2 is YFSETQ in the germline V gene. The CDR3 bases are TGCGCCAGCAGCTTCGGGAAATTTAGCACAGATACGCAGTATTTT. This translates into CASSFGKFSTDTQYF.

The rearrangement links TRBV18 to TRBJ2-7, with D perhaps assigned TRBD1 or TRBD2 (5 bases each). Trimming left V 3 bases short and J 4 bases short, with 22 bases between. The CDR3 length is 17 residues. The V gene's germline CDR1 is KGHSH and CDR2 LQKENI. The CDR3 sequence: CASSPQSRGTIFYEQYF. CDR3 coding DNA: TGTGCCAGCTCACCGCAGTCGAGGGGCACTATATTTTACGAGCAGTACTTC.

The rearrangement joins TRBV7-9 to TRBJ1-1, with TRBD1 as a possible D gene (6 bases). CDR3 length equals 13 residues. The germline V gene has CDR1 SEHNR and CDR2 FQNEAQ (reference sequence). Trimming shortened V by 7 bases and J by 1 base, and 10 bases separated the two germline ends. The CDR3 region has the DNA TGTGCCAGCACTATAGGGGGGAACACTGAAGCTTTCTTT. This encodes CASTIGGNTEAFF.

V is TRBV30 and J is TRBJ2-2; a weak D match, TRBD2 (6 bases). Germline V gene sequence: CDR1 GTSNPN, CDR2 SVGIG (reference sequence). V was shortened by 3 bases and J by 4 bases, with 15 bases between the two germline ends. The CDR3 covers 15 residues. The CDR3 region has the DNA TGTGCCTGGAGCCCGTCCGGGACTCTCACCGGGGAGCTGTTTTTT. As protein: CAWSPSGTLTGELFF.

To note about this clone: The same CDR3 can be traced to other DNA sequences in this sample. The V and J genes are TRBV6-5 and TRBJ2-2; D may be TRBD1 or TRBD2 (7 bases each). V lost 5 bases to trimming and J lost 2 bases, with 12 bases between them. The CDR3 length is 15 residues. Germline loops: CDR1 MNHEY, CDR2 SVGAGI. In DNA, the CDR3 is TGTGCCAGCAGTAGACAGGGACTAAACACCGGGGAGCTGTTTTTT. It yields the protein CASSRQGLNTGELFF.

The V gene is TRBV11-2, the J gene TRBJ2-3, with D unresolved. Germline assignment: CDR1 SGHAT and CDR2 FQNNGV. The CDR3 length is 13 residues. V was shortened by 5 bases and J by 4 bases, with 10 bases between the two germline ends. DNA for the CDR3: TGTGCCAGCAGCACGTCCCCAGCAGATACGCAGTATTTT. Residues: CASSTSPADTQYF.

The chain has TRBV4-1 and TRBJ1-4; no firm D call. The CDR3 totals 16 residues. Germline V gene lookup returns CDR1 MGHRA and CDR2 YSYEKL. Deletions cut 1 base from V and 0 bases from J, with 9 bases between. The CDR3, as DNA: TGCGCCAGCAGCCAAGGGCCCGGGGCAACTAATGAAAAACTGTTTTTT. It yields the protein CASSQGPGATNEKLFF.

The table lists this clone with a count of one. The CDR3 nucleotides read TGTGCCAGCAGCCACAGGGGGCAGACTGAAGCTTTCTTT. Amino acid sequence: CASSHRGQTEAFF. This chain connects TRBV5-4 to TRBJ1-1, with 9 bases identical to TRBD1. The CDR3 loop spans 13 amino acids. With V trimmed by 4 bases and J by 5 bases, 3 bases remained unmatched. Germline CDR1 and CDR2: SGHNT and YYREEE (reference sequence).

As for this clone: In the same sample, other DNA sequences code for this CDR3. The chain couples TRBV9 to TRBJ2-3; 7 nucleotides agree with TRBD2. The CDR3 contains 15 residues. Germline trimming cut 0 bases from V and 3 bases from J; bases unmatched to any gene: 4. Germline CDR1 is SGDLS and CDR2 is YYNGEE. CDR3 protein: CASSVGGGGTDTQYF. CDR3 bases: TGTGCCAGCAGCGTAGGCGGGGGAGGTACAGATACGCAGTATTTT. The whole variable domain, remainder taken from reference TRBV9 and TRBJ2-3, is DSGVTQTPKHLITATGQRVTLRCSPRSGDLSVYWYQQSLDQGLQFLIQYYNGEERAKGNILERFSAQQFPDLHSELNLSSLELGDSALYFCASSVGGGGTDTQYFGPGTRLTVL.

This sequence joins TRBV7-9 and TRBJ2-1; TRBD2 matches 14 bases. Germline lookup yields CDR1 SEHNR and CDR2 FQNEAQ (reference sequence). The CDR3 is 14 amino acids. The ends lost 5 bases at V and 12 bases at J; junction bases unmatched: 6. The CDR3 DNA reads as TGTGCCAGCAGCCTGGGACTAGCGGGGGTCGGGCAGTTCTTC. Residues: CASSLGLAGVGQFF.

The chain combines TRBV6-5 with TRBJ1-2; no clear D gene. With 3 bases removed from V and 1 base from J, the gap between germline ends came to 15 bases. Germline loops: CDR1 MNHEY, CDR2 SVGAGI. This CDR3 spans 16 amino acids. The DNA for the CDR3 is TGTGCCAGCAGTTATCAGCTCGCCGGGGATAACTATGGCTACACCTTC. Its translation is CASSYQLAGDNYGYTF.

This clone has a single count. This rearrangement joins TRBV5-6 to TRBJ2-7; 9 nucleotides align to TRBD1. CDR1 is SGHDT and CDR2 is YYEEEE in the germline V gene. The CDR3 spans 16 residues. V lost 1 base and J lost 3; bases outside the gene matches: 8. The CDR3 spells CASSLSGTGMGYEQYF. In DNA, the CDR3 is TGTGCCAGCAGCTTGTCCGGGACAGGGATGGGCTACGAGCAGTACTTC. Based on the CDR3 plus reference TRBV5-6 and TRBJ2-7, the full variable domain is DAGVTQSPTHLIKTRGQQVTLRCSPKSGHDTVSWYQQALGQGPQFIFQYYEEEERQRGNFPDRFSGHQFPNYSSELNVNALLLGDSALYLCASSLSGTGMGYEQYFGPGTRLTVT.

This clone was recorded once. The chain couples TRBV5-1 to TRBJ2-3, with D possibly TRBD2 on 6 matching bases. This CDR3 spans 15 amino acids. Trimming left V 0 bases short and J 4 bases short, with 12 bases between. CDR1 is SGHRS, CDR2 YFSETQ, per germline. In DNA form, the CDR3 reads TGCGCCAGCAGCTTGGTTTTGACTAGTGCAGATACGCAGTATTTT. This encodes CASSLVLTSADTQYF.

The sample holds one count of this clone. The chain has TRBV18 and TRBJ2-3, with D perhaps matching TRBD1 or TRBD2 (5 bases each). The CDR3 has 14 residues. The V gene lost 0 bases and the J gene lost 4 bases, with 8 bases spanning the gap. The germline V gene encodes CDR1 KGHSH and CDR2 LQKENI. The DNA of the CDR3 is TGTGCCAGCTCACCACCCGAGGGGCCAGATACGCAGTATTTT. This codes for CASSPPEGPDTQYF.

CDR3 in DNA: TGTGCCAGCTCACCACCAACGGCTCCTTTCTATGGCTACACCTTC. Its protein product is CASSPPTAPFYGYTF. This sequence joins TRBV18 and TRBJ1-2; D is undetermined. The CDR3 is made up of 15 amino acids. In germline, CDR1 is KGHSH, CDR2 LQKENI. V was pared by 0 bases and J by 4 bases, with 12 bases between.

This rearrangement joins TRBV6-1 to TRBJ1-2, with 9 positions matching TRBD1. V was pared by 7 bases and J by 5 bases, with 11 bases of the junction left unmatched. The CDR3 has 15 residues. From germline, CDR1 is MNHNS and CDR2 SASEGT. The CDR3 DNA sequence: TGTGCCAGCAACCCACAGGGGGCGAATAGGTATGGCTACACCTTC. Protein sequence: CASNPQGANRYGYTF.

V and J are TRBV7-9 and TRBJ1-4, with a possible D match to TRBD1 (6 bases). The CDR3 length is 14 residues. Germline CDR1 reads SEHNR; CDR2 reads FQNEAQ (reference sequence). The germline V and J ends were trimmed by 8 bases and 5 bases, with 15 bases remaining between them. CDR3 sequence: CASSSRQGNEKLFF. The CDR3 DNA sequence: TGTGCCAGCTCCTCGAGGCAGGGGAATGAAAAACTGTTTTTT.